This TCR beta chain originates from a study of beta chain features in type 1 diabetes. The whole isolated RNA underwent reverse transcription, so sequencing captured expressed TCRB transcripts. Produced via immunoSEQ multiplex PCR; TCRdb's table is partial and in-frame only. The sample lists some 150,000 clones, more than 9% occurring once. The CDR3 totals 14 residues. Germline V gene sequence: CDR1 KGHSH, CDR2 LQKENI. V lost 4 bases and J lost 4, with 13 bases in between. J is TRBJ1-2 and V is TRBV18; a weak D match, TRBD1 (6 bases). The receptor was derived from a man aged 18-30 years in good health. Sequencing used naive CD4+ T cells from blood. The CDR3 reads CASSRNRESYGYTF. CDR3 coding DNA: TGTGCCAGCTCACGAAACAGGGAGAGCTATGGCTACACCTTC.